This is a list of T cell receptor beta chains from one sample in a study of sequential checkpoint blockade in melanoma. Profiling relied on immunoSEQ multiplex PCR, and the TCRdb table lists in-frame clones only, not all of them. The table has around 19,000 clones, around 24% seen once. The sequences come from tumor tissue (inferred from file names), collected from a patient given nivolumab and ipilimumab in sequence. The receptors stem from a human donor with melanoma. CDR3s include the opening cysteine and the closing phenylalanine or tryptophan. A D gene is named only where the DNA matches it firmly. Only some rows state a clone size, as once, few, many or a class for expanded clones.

CASSYSNLAGAGELFF | TGTGCCAGCAGTTACTCGAATCTAGCGGGGGCCGGGGAGCTGTTTTTT | 16 | few | TRBD2 | TRBJ2-2 | TRBV6-8
CASSLGTGPYEQYF | TGTGCCAGCAGCTTAGGGACAGGACCCTACGAGCAGTACTTC | 14 | few | TRBD1 | TRBJ2-7 | TRBV11-3
CASSYHRVSEQYF | TGTGCCAGCAGCTACCACAGGGTATCCGAGCAGTACTTC | 13 | - | - | TRBJ2-7 | TRBV12-1
CASSPLRPGQGTPRRTDTQYF | TGTGCCAGTAGTCCCCTTCGGCCGGGACAGGGGACCCCTCGCCGCACAGATACGCAGTATTTT | 21 | - | TRBD1 | TRBJ2-3 | TRBV19
CATSRDKGTGTTDTQYF | TGTGCCACCAGCAGAGATAAGGGAACAGGGACCACAGATACGCAGTATTTT | 17 | - | - | TRBJ2-3 | TRBV15
CASSLEEGTEAFF | TGTGCCAGCAGCTTAGAGGAAGGTACTGAAGCTTTCTTT | 13 | many | - | TRBJ1-1 | TRBV7-1
CASSEEGILGQPQHF | TGTGCCAGCAGTGAAGAGGGCATTCTGGGCCAGCCCCAGCATTTT | 15 | few | - | TRBJ1-5 | TRBV6-1
CASSLAAAHTEAFF | TGTGCCAGCAGCTTGGCTGCCGCTCACACTGAAGCTTTCTTT | 14 | many | - | TRBJ1-1 | TRBV7-6
CASSLWDRGGTEAFF | TGTGCCAGCAGCTTATGGGACAGGGGGGGCACTGAAGCTTTCTTT | 15 | - | TRBD1 | TRBJ1-1 | TRBV11-3
CASTWGNNYGYTF | TGCGCCAGCACCTGGGGGAATAACTATGGCTACACCTTC | 13 | few | - | TRBJ1-2 | TRBV23-1
CASSLRTSGLNTDTQYF | TGTGCCAGCAGCTTGCGGACTAGCGGGCTGAACACAGATACGCAGTATTTT | 17 | many | TRBD2 | TRBJ2-3 | TRBV11-3
CAIRSHAAGGIAGNTIYF | TGTGCCATCAGATCCCACGCGGCCGGGGGCATTGCTGGAAACACCATATATTTT | 18 | few | - | TRBJ1-3 | TRBV10-3
CASSSPGQGVYEQYF | TGTGCCAGCAGTTCCCCCGGCCAGGGGGTCTACGAGCAGTACTTC | 15 | - | TRBD1 | TRBJ2-7 | TRBV6-8
CASRRFPYEQYF | TGTGCCAGCAGGAGGTTCCCCTACGAGCAGTACTTC | 12 | few | - | TRBJ2-7 | TRBV6-8
CASSLDSGGVQPEQYF | TGTGCCAGCAGCTTAGACAGCGGGGGGGTACAACCAGAGCAGTACTTC | 16 | - | TRBD2 | TRBJ2-7 | TRBV11-3
CASSATSGGTGDIQYF | TGTGCCAGCAGTGCGACTAGCGGGGGGACCGGGGACATTCAGTACTTC | 16 | - | TRBD2 | TRBJ2-4 | TRBV6-8
CASSLGAGTDTQYF | TGTGCCAGCAGCTTAGGGGCGGGCACAGATACGCAGTATTTT | 14 | many | - | TRBJ2-3 | TRBV7-6
CAWRDQTGASYGYTF | TGTGCCTGGAGAGATCAAACCGGGGCCAGTTATGGCTACACCTTC | 15 | few | - | TRBJ1-2 | TRBV30
CSVGTGGFETQYF | TGCAGCGTCGGGACAGGGGGGTTTGAGACCCAGTACTTC | 13 | - | TRBD1 | TRBJ2-5 | TRBV29-1
CASSPKSTGGAGANVLTF | TGTGCCAGCTCACCAAAAAGCACAGGGGGCGCTGGGGCCAACGTCCTGACTTTC | 18 | - | TRBD1 | TRBJ2-6 | TRBV18
CASSGGGTGMHGYTF | TGTGCCAGCAGCGGGGGGGGGACAGGGATGCACGGCTACACCTTC | 15 | few | TRBD1 | TRBJ1-2 | TRBV7-8
CARRFGKLYSTSTNEKLFF | TGCGCCAGGCGATTTGGTAAGCTCTATAGTACCTCAACTAATGAAAAACTGTTTTTT | 19 | few | - | TRBJ1-4 | TRBV23-1
CASSEAQGFTEAFF | TGTGCCAGCAGTGAAGCCCAGGGGTTCACTGAAGCTTTCTTT | 14 | - | - | TRBJ1-1 | TRBV6-1
CASSQQGPTKNIQYF | TGTGCCAGTAGTCAACAGGGTCCCACCAAAAACATTCAGTACTTC | 15 | - | - | TRBJ2-4 | TRBV19
CASSRGGTQGGNTEAFF | TGTGCCAGCAGCCGGGGGGGCACACAGGGCGGGAACACTGAAGCTTTCTTT | 17 | many | - | TRBJ1-1 | TRBV7-7
CASSLAGTGVNSPLHF | TGTGCCAGCAGCTTGGCCGGGACAGGGGTTAATTCACCCCTCCACTTT | 16 | few | TRBD1 | TRBJ1-6 | TRBV11-3
CAWSERTGNGYTF | TGTGCCTGGAGTGAACGGACAGGGAACGGCTACACCTTC | 13 | few | TRBD1 | TRBJ1-2 | TRBV30
CASSLVRGPTDTQYF | TGTGCCAGCAGCTTGGTGCGGGGCCCCACAGATACGCAGTATTTT | 15 | many | - | TRBJ2-3 | TRBV11-3
CASSSPTSGGRETQYF | TGTGCCAGCAGCTCCCCTACTAGCGGGGGGCGAGAGACCCAGTACTTC | 16 | - | TRBD2 | TRBJ2-5 | TRBV6-8
CASSQHDGYGYTF | TGCGCCAGCAGCCAACACGACGGCTATGGCTACACCTTC | 13 | - | - | TRBJ1-2 | TRBV4-1
CAISEGQGYEQYF | TGTGCCATCAGTGAAGGGCAGGGCTACGAGCAGTACTTC | 13 | few | - | TRBJ2-7 | TRBV6-1
CASSRQGWAYGYTF | TGTGCCAGCAGTCGTCAGGGATGGGCCTATGGCTACACCTTC | 14 | few | - | TRBJ1-2 | TRBV27
CASSQTRTGGSGELFF | TGTGCCAGCAGCCAAACGCGGACAGGGGGCTCCGGGGAGCTGTTTTTT | 16 | - | TRBD1 | TRBJ2-2 | TRBV11-3
CASSSSGLAGGVEQFF | TGTGCCAGCAGCTCAAGCGGACTAGCGGGGGGTGTTGAGCAGTTCTTC | 16 | few | TRBD2 | TRBJ2-1 | TRBV11-3
CASSPTGGYGYTF | TGTGCCAGCAGCCCGACAGGGGGCTATGGCTACACCTTC | 13 | - | TRBD1 | TRBJ1-2 | TRBV25-1
CASSSATFRTGGGGYTF | TGCGCCAGCAGCTCAGCCACCTTTCGGACAGGGGGCGGTGGCTACACCTTC | 17 | - | TRBD1 | TRBJ1-2 | TRBV5-1
CASSHWTDRVRTYEQYF | TGTGCCAGCAGCCACTGGACCGACAGGGTACGTACCTACGAGCAGTACTTC | 17 | few | TRBD1 | TRBJ2-7 | TRBV14
CASSPQAEVNQPQHF | TGTGCCAGCTCACCACAAGCGGAAGTCAATCAGCCCCAGCATTTT | 15 | - | - | TRBJ1-5 | TRBV18
CASSPANQVKTQYF | TGTGCCAGTAGTCCAGCCAACCAGGTGAAGACCCAGTACTTC | 14 | - | - | TRBJ2-5 | TRBV19
CASMFRGLYIGELFF | TGTGCCAGCATGTTCCGGGGTCTGTACATCGGGGAGCTGTTTTTT | 15 | - | - | TRBJ2-2 | TRBV6-8
CASSTGTSVHEQYF | TGTGCCAGCAGCACTGGAACTAGCGTGCACGAGCAGTACTTC | 14 | few | TRBD2 | TRBJ2-7 | TRBV11-3
CASRTDSYNEQFF | TGTGCCAGCAGAACGGATTCCTACAATGAGCAGTTCTTC | 13 | - | - | TRBJ2-1 | TRBV6-8
CASSLLTGATDTQYF | TGTGCCAGCAGCTTACTGACAGGGGCCACAGATACGCAGTATTTT | 15 | - | TRBD1 | TRBJ2-3 | TRBV11-3
CASSLLRGGPTGELFF | TGTGCCAGCAGCTTATTACGGGGGGGGCCCACCGGGGAGCTGTTTTTT | 16 | few | TRBD2 | TRBJ2-2 | TRBV11-3
CASSLGGLAGSDTQYF | TGTGCCAGCAGCTTGGGGGGCCTAGCGGGCTCAGATACGCAGTATTTT | 16 | - | TRBD2 | TRBJ2-3 | TRBV11-3
CASSLELAGGPRTQYF | TGCGCCAGCAGCTTGGAACTAGCGGGGGGGCCGCGGACCCAGTACTTC | 16 | - | TRBD2 | TRBJ2-5 | TRBV5-1